This is a list of T cell receptor beta chains from one sample in a study of T cells in severe cutaneous drug reactions. TCRdb reprocessed the multiplex PCR reads, with one entry per CDR3 protein and no DNA. The sample table includes some 7,700 distinct CDR3 sequences. The sample taken for sequencing was cells from a skin blister. Receptor source: a human donor with a severe cutaneous adverse drug reaction. Each CDR3 is given with its conserved first and last residue. Size is omitted from some rows. Given values are once, few, many or a class for expanded clones.

j_call	v_call	clone_size	cdr3_aa
TRBJ2-1	TRBV4-1	-	CASSQIGGDNEQFF
TRBJ2-1	TRBV7-6	-	CASSLDGSGGVLWNEQFF
TRBJ2-3	TRBV6-2/TRBV6-3	-	CASSYPSVERGTDTQYF
TRBJ2-1	TRBV11-1	-	CASSSKPGLASYNEQFF
TRBJ1-1	TRBV28	-	CASSSSLNTEAFF
TRBJ1-2	TRBV27	-	CASSFRRSYGYTF
TRBJ2-1	TRBV25-1	-	CASSASGRHEQFF
TRBJ1-2	TRBV7-9	-	CASSPDSKVGYTF
TRBJ2-7	TRBV13	-	CASSSPSQGGSYEQYF
TRBJ2-3	TRBV27	-	CASMGFLTDTQYF
TRBJ1-5	TRBV27	medium-sized	CASSDLLTGAQHF
TRBJ2-3	TRBV7-6	-	CASSLGGQITDTQYF
TRBJ1-3	TRBV5-4	-	CASSSFNPYSGNTIYF
TRBJ1-1	TRBV29-1	-	CSVEGRQGNTEAFF
TRBJ2-5	TRBV30	-	CAWIGGWQETQYF
TRBJ2-7	TRBV27	-	CASSSLAGELSYEQYF
TRBJ2-7	TRBV7-6	medium-sized	CASSGHTSGYSYEQYF
TRBJ2-1	TRBV7-2	-	CASSIRGSSYNEQFF
TRBJ2-6	TRBV12-3/TRBV12-4	-	CASTPVDSGANVLTF
TRBJ2-7	TRBV6-5	-	CASSYSNSPYEQYF
TRBJ2-1	TRBV27	-	CASSLFGTSVPEQFF
TRBJ1-2	TRBV19	-	CASSMRDGYTF
TRBJ1-1	TRBV27	-	CASSFGAEAFF
TRBJ2-3	TRBV7-8	-	CASSFGGSGTDTQYF
TRBJ2-4	TRBV28	-	CASSLEGAVLIAKNIQYF
TRBJ2-6	TRBV12-3/TRBV12-4	-	CASSLGGSGANVLTF
TRBJ2-2	TRBV30	large	CAWSVLVANTGELFF